Each of the 17 T cell receptor beta chains below was sequenced from the same sample in a study of T cells in Graves' hyperthyroidism and ophthalmopathy. Amplified TCR beta CDR3 regions derived from RNA transcripts. HTBI primers were employed in a first-round RT-PCR of the TCR CDR3. TCRdb called the multiplex PCR reads again in MiXCR, with one record for every CDR3 protein. Here the sample spans about 410,000 distinct CDR3 sequences, around 15% being singletons. The sample was blood. The receptors come from a man aged 18 to 30 with Graves' ophthalmopathy.

At least ten counts were recorded for this clonotype. The chain is built from TRBV5-1 and TRBJ2-1, with a weak D call TRBD1 (6 bases). Looked up from germline, CDR1 is SGHRS and CDR2 is YFSETQ. The CDR3 contains 16 residues. The V gene lost 4 bases and the J gene lost 6 bases, with 20 bases spanning the gap. CDR3 DNA sequence: TGCGCCAGCAGCCCCCCCACGAGGGGGACGGGCAATGAGCAGTTCTTC. It specifies CASSPPTRGTGNEQFF.

This clonotype was seen only a few times. V gene TRBV10-1 combines with J gene TRBJ2-1; TRBD2 is a possible D gene (5 bases). CDR3 length: 13 amino acids. Germline loops: CDR1 WNHNN, CDR2 SYGVQD (reference sequence). V lost 0 bases, J lost 7 bases, and 7 bases lay in between. The CDR3 sequence: CASSESPGNEQFF. The CDR3 nucleotides are TGCGCCAGCAGTGAGTCGCCGGGGAATGAGCAGTTCTTC.

This clonotype appeared many times. The CDR3 DNA is TGCGCCAGCAGCCTAAGCGGGGCCGGCTACAATGAGCAGTTCTTC. Its translation is CASSLSGAGYNEQFF. This chain uses TRBV5-1 with TRBJ2-1; 7 bases are shared with TRBD2. Germline V gives CDR1 SGHRS, CDR2 YFSETQ. Trimming took 4 bases from V and 3 from J; bases not matched to a gene: 7. The CDR3 spans 15 residues. The variable domain in full, completed from reference TRBV5-1 and TRBJ2-1, reads KAGVTQTPRYLIKTRGQQVTLSCSPISGHRSVSWYQQTPGQGLQFLFEYFSETQRNKGNFPGRFSGRQFSNSRSEMNVSTLELGDSALYLCASSLSGAGYNEQFFGPGTRLTVL.

The V gene is TRBV5-1, the J gene TRBJ2-1; weak D call: TRBD2 (7 bases). The germline CDR1 and CDR2 sequences are SGHRS and YFSETQ. This CDR3 is built from 17 residues. V was trimmed by 0 bases and J by 5 bases, leaving 18 bases between them. The DNA of the CDR3 is TGCGCCAGCAGCTTGGGGCTGGGGGGGCCATTGGACAATGAGCAGTTCTTC. Translated: CASSLGLGGPLDNEQFF.

This clonotype showed up many times. The chain uses TRBV30 and TRBJ1-2, with D possibly being TRBD1 (5 bases). There are 12 residues in the CDR3. Germline loops: CDR1 GTSNPN, CDR2 SVGIG (reference sequence). Trimming pared 3 bases from V and 6 bases from J, leaving 11 bases between. The CDR3 DNA reads TGTGCCTGGAGCGAGGACATCCATGGCTACACCTTC. Translation gives CAWSEDIHGYTF.

As to this clonotype: Being one base from a much bigger clone, this may be a read error. The rearrangement joins TRBV29-1 to TRBJ2-1, with TRBD2 matching over 8 bases. Germline values: CDR1 SQVTM, CDR2 ANQGSEA. The CDR3 length is 13 residues. J lost 7 bases, V lost 2 bases, and 4 bases had no gene match. This chain's CDR3 is CSVELGTRNEQFF. The CDR3 DNA follows: TGCAGCGTTGAATTGGGGACTAGGAATGAGCAGTTCTTC.

The chain uses TRBV27 and TRBJ2-7; no clear D gene. V was shortened by 5 bases and J by 2 bases, with 13 bases between the two germline ends. The length of the CDR3 is 14 residues. Germline CDR1 MNHEY, CDR2 SMNVEV (reference sequence). The CDR3 region is CASSTKSGTYEQYF. As DNA, the CDR3 is TGTGCCAGCAGTACTAAATCGGGTACCTACGAGCAGTACTTC.

The chain recombines TRBV5-4 with TRBJ2-1, with 9 bases fitting TRBD2. Germline values: CDR1 SGHNT, CDR2 YYREEE (reference sequence). J lost 0 bases, V lost 1 base, and 8 bases had no gene match. The CDR3 contains 18 residues. The DNA for the CDR3 is TGTGCCAGCAGCTTGCGGCTAGCGGGGCCTAGCTCCTACAATGAGCAGTTCTTC. Protein product: CASSLRLAGPSSYNEQFF.

The chain employs TRBV7-6 and TRBJ2-3; 7 nucleotides agree with TRBD2. Germline V gene sequence: CDR1 SGHVS, CDR2 FNYEAQ. This CDR3 is 13 amino acids long. V lost 5 bases, J lost 6 bases, and 5 bases stayed unmatched. In DNA form, the CDR3 reads TGTGCCAGCAGCCGGAGCGGGGAGGATACGCAGTATTTT. Translating it yields CASSRSGEDTQYF.

This clonotype has more than one count but fewer than ten. A read error may explain this, as a much larger clone is one base away. This chain joins TRBV7-9 and TRBJ2-1, with a weak D call TRBD2 (6 bases). Germline CDR1 is SEHNR and CDR2 is FQNEAQ (reference sequence). CDR3 size: 12 residues. CDR3 protein: CVSTGGLNEQFF. CDR3 nucleotides: TGTGTCAGCACCGGGGGACTCAATGAGCAGTTCTTC.

This clonotype appeared many times. This chain links TRBV24-1 with TRBJ2-7, with D hard to call. The CDR3 loop spans 14 amino acids. Germline values: CDR1 KGHDR, CDR2 SFDVKD. With 0 bases removed from V and 0 bases from J, the gap between germline ends came to 5 bases. As DNA, the CDR3 is TGTGCCACCAGTGATTTGCCACGCTCCTACGAGCAGTACTTC. Its protein product is CATSDLPRSYEQYF.

V gene TRBV12-3 or TRBV12-4 combines with J gene TRBJ2-1, with TRBD2 identical over 9 bases. The V gene end was trimmed by 4 bases and the J gene end by 2 bases; junction bases not matched to a gene: 6. This CDR3 comprises 16 residues. In DNA, the CDR3 is TGTGCCAGCAGTTACCCTCTAGCGGGGCCCTACAATGAGCAGTTCTTC. It encodes CASSYPLAGPYNEQFF.

This clonotype was picked up a small number of times. A much larger clone is a single base away; this may be a read error. The J gene is TRBJ1-1, the V gene TRBV25-1; no definite D call. This CDR3 spans 11 amino acids. Trimming removed 0 bases at V and 7 bases at J, with 3 bases between. Germline CDR1 is MGHDK and CDR2 is SYGVNS. This chain's CDR3 is CASSEYSEAFF. In nucleotides, the CDR3 is TGTGCCAGCAGTGAATACAGTGAAGCTTTCTTT.

This clonotype was detected many times. The chain uses TRBV12-3 or TRBV12-4 and TRBJ2-1; 9 bases match TRBD2. V gave up 6 bases and J gave up 2 bases; unmatched junction bases: 5. The CDR3 is 15 residues long. As DNA, the CDR3 is TGTGCCAGCAGATCGGGACTAGCAACCTACAATGAGCAGTTCTTC. Its protein product is CASRSGLATYNEQFF.

Many counts were recorded for this clonotype. The rearrangement uses TRBV6-6 and TRBJ2-5, with 13 positions matching TRBD2. This CDR3 comprises 20 residues. Trimming cost V 1 base and J 2 bases; bases outside gene matches: 13. Germline CDR1 MNHNY, CDR2 SVGAGI (reference sequence). The CDR3 region has the DNA TGTGCCAGCAGTTACTTTCCAGCCGGGACTAGCGGGGATCCGCAAGAGACCCAGTACTTC. Translation: CASSYFPAGTSGDPQETQYF.

V gene TRBV5-1 combines with J gene TRBJ1-4; the D is unclear. CDR1 is SGHRS, CDR2 YFSETQ, per germline. The V gene lost 6 bases and the J gene lost 0 bases, with 9 bases spanning the gap. CDR3 size: 14 residues. The CDR3 nucleotides read TGCGCCAGCACCTCAGGTGCAACTAATGAAAAACTGTTTTTT. Its translation: CASTSGATNEKLFF.

This clonotype showed up many times. This rearrangement joins TRBV6-9 to TRBJ2-2; no clear D. The V gene's germline CDR1 is MNHGY and CDR2 SVAAGI. V was trimmed by 8 bases and J by 0 bases, leaving 10 bases between them. This CDR3 has 14 residues. DNA of the CDR3: TGTGCCAGCCTCCTGCGGTCGAACACCGGGGAGCTGTTTTTT. Amino acids: CASLLRSNTGELFF.